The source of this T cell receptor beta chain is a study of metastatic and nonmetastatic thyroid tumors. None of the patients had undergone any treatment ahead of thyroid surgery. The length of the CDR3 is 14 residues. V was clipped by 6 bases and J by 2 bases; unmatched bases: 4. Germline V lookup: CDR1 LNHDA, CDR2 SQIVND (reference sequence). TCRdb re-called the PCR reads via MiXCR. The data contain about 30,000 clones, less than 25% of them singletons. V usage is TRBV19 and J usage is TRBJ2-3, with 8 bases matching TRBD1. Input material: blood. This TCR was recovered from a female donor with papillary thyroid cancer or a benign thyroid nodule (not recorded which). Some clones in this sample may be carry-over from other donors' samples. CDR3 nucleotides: TGTGCCAGTAGGCGGACAGGGTTCACAGATACGCAGTATTTT. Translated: CASRRTGFTDTQYF.